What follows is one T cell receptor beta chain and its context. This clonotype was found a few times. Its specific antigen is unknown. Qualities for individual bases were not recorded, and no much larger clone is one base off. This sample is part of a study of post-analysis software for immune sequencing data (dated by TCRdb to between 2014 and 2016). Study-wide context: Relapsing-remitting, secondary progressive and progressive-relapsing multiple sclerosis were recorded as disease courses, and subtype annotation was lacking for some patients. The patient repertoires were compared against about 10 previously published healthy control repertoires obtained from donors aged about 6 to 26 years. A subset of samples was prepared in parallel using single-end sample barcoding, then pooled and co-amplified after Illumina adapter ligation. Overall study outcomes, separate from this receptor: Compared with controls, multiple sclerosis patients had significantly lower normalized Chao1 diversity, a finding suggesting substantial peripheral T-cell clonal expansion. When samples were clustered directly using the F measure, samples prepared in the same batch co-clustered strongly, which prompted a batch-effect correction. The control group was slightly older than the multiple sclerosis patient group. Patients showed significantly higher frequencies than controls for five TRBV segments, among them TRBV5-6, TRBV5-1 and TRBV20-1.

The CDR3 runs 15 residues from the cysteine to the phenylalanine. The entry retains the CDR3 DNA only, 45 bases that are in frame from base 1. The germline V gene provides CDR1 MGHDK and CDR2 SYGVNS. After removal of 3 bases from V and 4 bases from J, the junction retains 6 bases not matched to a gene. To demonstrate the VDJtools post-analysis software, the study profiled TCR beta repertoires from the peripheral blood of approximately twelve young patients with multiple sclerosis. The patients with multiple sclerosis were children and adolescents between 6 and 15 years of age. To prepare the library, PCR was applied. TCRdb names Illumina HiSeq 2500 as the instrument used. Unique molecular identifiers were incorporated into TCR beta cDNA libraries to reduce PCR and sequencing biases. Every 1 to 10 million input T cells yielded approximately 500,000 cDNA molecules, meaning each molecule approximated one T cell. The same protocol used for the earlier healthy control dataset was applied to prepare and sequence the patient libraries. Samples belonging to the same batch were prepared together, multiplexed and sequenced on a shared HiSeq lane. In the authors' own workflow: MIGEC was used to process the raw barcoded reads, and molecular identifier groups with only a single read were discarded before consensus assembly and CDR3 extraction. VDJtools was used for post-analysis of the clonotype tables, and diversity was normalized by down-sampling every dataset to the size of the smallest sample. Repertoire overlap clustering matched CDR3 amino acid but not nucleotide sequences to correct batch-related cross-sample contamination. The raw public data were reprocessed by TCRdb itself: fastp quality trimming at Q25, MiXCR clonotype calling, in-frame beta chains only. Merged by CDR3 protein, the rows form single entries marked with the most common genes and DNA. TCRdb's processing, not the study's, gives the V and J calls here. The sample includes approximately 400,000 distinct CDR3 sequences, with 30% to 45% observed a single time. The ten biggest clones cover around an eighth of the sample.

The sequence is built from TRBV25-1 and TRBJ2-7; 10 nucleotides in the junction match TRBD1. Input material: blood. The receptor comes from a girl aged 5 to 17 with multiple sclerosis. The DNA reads TGTGCCAGCAGTGAGGACGGGACAGGGGTATACGAGCAGTACTTC. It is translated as CASSEDGTGVYEQYF.